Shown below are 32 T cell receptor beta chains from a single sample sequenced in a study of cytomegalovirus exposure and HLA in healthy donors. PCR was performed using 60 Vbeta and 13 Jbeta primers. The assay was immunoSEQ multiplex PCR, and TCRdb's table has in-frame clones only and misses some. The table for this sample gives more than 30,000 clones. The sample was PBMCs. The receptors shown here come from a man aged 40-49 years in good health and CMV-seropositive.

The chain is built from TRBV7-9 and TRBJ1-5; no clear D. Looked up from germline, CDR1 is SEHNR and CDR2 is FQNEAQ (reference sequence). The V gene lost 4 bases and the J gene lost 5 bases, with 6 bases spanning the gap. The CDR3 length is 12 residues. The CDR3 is CASSSVYQPQHF. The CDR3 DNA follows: TGTGCCAGCAGCTCAGTTTATCAGCCCCAGCATTTT.

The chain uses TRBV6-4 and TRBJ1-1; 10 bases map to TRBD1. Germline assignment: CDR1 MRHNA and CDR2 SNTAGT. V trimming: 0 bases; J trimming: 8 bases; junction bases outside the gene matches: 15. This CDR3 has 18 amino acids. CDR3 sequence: CASSDSRDRGTEAFEAFF. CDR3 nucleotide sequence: TGTGCCAGCAGTGACTCGAGGGACAGGGGCACTGAAGCTTTCGAAGCTTTCTTT.

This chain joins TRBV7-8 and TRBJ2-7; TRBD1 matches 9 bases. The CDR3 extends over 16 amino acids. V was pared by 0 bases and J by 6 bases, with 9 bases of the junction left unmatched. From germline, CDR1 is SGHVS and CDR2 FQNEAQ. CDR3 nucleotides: TGTGCCAGCAGCTTAGCTAGGACAGGGGCCTCCGGCGAGCAGTACTTC. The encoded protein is CASSLARTGASGEQYF.

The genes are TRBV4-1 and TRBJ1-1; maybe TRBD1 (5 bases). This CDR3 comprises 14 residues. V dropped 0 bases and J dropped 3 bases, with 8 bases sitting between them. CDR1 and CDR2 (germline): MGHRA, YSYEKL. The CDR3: CASSQEKGHTEAFF. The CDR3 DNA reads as TGCGCCAGCAGCCAAGAAAAGGGGCACACTGAAGCTTTCTTT.

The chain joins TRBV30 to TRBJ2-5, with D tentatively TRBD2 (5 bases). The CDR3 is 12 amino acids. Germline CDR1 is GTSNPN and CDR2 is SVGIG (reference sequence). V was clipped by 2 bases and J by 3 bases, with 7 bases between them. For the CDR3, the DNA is TGTGCCTGGAGTCTAGCAGAAGAGACCCAGTACTTC. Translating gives CAWSLAEETQYF.

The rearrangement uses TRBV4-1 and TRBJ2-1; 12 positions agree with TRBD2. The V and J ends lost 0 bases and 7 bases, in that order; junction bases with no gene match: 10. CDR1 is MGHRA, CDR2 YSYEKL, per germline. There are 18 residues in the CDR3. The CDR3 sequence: CASSQDLAGGALANEQFF. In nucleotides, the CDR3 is TGCGCCAGCAGCCAAGACCTAGCGGGAGGGGCTCTTGCGAATGAGCAGTTCTTC.

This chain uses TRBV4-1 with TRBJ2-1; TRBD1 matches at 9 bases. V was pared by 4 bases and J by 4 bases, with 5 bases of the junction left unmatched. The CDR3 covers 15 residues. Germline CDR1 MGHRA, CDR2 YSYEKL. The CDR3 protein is CASSPPGQGYNEQFF. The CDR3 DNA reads TGCGCCAGCAGCCCCCCGGGACAGGGATACAATGAGCAGTTCTTC.

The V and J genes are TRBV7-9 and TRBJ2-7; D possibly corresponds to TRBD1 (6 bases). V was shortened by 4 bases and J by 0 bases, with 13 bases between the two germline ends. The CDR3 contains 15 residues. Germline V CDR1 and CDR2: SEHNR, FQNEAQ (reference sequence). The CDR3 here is CASSSRTDSSYEQYF. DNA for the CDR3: TGTGCCAGCAGCTCTCGGACGGACAGCTCCTACGAGCAGTACTTC.

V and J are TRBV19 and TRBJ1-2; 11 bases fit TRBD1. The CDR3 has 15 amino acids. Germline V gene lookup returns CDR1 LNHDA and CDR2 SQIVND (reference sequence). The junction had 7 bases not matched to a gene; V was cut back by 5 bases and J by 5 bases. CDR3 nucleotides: TGTGCCAGTAGTGCCGGGGACAGGGGGTTTTATGGCTACACCTTC. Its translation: CASSAGDRGFYGYTF.

The CDR3 region is CAWSSRGHTEAFF. The CDR3 DNA sequence: TGTGCCTGGAGTTCAAGGGGGCACACTGAAGCTTTCTTT. The gene calls are TRBV30 and TRBJ1-1; 7 bases are shared with TRBD1. J lost 3 bases, V lost 2 bases, and 3 bases had no gene match. Germline-derived CDR1 and CDR2 are GTSNPN and SVGIG (reference sequence). The CDR3 extends over 13 amino acids.

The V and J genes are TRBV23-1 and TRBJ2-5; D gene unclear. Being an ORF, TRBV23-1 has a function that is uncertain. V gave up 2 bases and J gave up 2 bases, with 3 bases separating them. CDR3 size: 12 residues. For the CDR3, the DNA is TGCGCCAGCAGTCAAACACAAGAGACCCAGTACTTC. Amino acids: CASSQTQETQYF.

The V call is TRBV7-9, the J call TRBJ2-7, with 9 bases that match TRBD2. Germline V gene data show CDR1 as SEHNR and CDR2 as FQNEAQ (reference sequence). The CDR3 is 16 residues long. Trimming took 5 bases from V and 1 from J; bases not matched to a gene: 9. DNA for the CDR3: TGTGCCAGCAGCCCCAAGGGCCTAGCGGGATCCTACGAGCAGTACTTC. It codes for CASSPKGLAGSYEQYF. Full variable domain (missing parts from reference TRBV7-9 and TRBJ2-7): DTGVSQNPRHKITKRGQNVTFRCDPISEHNRLYWYRQTLGQGPEFLTYFQNEAQLEKSRLLSDRFSAERPKGSFSTLEIQRTEQGDSAMYLCASSPKGLAGSYEQYFGPGTRLTVT.

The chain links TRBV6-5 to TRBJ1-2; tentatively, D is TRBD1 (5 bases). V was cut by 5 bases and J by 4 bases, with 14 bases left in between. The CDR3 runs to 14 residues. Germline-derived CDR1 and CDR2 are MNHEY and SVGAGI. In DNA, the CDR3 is TGTGCCAGCAGTCCGAAAGGGGTCGTCTATGGCTACACCTTC. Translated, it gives CASSPKGVVYGYTF.

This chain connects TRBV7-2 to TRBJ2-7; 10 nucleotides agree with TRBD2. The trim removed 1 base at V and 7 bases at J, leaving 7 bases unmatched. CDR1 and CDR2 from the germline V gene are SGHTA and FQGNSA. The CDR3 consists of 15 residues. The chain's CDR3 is CASSLVLAGRGEQYF. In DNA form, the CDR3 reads TGTGCCAGCAGCTTAGTACTAGCGGGACGGGGTGAGCAGTACTTC.

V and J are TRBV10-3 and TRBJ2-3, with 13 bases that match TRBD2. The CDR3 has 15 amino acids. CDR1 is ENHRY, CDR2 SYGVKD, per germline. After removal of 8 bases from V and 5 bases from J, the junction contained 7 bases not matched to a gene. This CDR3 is CAIGPLAGGLDTQYF. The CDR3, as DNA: TGTGCCATCGGCCCACTAGCGGGAGGGTTAGATACGCAGTATTTT.

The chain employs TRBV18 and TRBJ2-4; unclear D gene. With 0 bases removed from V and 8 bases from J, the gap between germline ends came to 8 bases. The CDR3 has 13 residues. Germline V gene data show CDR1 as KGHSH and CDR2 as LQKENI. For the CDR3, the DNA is TGTGCCAGCTCACCACCAAGCGTGGACATTCAGTACTTC. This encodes CASSPPSVDIQYF.

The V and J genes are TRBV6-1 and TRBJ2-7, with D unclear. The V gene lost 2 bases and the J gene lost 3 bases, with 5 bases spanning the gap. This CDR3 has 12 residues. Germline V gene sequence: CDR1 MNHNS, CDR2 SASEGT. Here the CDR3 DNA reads TGTGCCAGCAGTGAATACAGCTACGAGCAGTACTTC. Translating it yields CASSEYSYEQYF.

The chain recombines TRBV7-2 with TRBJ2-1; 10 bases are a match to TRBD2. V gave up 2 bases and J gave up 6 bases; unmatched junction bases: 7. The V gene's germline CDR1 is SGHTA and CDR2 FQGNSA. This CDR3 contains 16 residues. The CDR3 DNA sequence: TGTGCCAGCAGCTTAATTGTCGGACTAGCGGCCAATGAGCAGTTCTTC. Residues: CASSLIVGLAANEQFF. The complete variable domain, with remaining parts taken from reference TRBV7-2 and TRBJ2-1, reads GAGVSQSPSNKVTEKGKDVELRCDPISGHTALYWYRQSLGQGLEFLIYFQGNSAPDKSGLPSDRFSAERTGGSVSTLTIQRTQQEDSAVYLCASSLIVGLAANEQFFGPGTRLTVL.

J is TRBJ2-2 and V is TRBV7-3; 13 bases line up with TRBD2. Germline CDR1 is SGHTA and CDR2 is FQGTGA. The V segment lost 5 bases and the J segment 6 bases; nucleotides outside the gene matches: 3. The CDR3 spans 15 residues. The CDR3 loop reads CASSLGLAGAGELFF. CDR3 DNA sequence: TGTGCCAGCAGCCTAGGACTAGCGGGAGCCGGGGAGCTGTTTTTT. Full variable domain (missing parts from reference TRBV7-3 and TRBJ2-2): GAGVSQTPSNKVTEKGKYVELRCDPISGHTALYWYRQSLGQGPEFLIYFQGTGAADDSGLPNDRFFAVRPEGSVSTLKIQRTERGDSAVYLCASSLGLAGAGELFFGEGSRLTVL.

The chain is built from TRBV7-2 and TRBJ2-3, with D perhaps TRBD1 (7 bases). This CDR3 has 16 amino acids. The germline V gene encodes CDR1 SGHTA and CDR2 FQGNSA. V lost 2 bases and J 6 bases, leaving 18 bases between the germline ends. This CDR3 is CASSLNFGQEGDTQYF. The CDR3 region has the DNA TGTGCCAGCAGCTTAAATTTCGGACAGGAGGGGGATACGCAGTATTTT.

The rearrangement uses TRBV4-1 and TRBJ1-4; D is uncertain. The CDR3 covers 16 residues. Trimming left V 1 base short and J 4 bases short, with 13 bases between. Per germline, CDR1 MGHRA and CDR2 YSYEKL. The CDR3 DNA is TGCGCCAGCAGCCAAGTGTATGAGGGAATTAATGAAAAACTGTTTTTT. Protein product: CASSQVYEGINEKLFF.

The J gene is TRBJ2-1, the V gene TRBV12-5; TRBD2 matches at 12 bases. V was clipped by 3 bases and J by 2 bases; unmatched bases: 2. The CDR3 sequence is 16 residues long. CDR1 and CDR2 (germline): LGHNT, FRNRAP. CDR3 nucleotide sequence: TGTGCTAGTGGTTTAACTAGCGGGAGGCCCTACAATGAGCAGTTCTTC. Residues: CASGLTSGRPYNEQFF.

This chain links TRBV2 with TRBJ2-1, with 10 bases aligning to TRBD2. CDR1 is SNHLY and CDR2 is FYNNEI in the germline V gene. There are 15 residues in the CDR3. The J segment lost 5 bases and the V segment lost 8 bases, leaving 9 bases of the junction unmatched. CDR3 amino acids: CASDTLAGEDNEQFF. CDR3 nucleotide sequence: TGTGCCAGCGATACTCTAGCGGGGGAGGACAATGAGCAGTTCTTC.

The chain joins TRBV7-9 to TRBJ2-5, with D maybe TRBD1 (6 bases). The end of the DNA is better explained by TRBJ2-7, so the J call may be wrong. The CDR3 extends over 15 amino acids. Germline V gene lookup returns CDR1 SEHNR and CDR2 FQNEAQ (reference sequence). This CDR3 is CASSSYRVQAYEQYF. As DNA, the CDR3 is TGTGCCAGCAGCTCGTACAGGGTCCAAGCCTACGAGCAGTACTTC.

The CDR3 spells CATSRAGGTYEQYF. In nucleotides, the CDR3 is TGTGCCACCAGCAGAGCAGGGGGAACCTACGAGCAGTACTTC. This chain joins TRBV15 and TRBJ2-7; TRBD1 aligns across 7 bases. The CDR3 runs 14 residues. Germline trimming cut 1 base from V and 2 bases from J; bases unmatched to any gene: 2. The germline V gene has CDR1 LNHNV and CDR2 YYDKDF (reference sequence).

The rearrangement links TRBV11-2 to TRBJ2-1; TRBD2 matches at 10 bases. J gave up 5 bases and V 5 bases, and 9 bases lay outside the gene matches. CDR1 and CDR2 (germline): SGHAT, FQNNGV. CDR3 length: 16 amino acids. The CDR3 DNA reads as TGTGCCAGCAGCGCCTCCGGGACTAGCGCTGACAATGAGCAGTTCTTC. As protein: CASSASGTSADNEQFF.

Written as DNA, the CDR3 is TGTGCCAGCAGTGAATATGGTGGCGGGAACGAGCAGTACTTC. It yields the protein CASSEYGGGNEQYF. The chain combines TRBV25-1 with TRBJ2-7, with a possible D match to TRBD2 (6 bases). Germline V CDR1 and CDR2: MGHDK, SYGVNS. V was shortened by 0 bases and J by 5 bases, with 11 bases between the two germline ends. CDR3 length: 14 amino acids.

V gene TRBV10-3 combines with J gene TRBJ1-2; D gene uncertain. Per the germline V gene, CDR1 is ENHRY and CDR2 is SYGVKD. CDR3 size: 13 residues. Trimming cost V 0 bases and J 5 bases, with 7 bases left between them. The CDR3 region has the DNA TGTGCCATCAGTGAGTCGAACAGTTATGGCTACACCTTC. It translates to CAISESNSYGYTF.

CDR3 bases: TGTGCCAGCAGTGTCTGGGGAGCGGGTGGGCGGTACGAGCAGTACTTC. Translated, it gives CASSVWGAGGRYEQYF. The rearrangement links TRBV6-1 to TRBJ2-7; tentatively, D is TRBD2 (6 bases). CDR3 length equals 16 residues. V shed 4 bases and J shed 4 bases, with 20 bases lying between them. Looked up from germline, CDR1 is MNHNS and CDR2 is SASEGT.

The CDR3 DNA is TGTGCCATCAGTGATAGGCGGGAAGGGGACGATACGCAGTATTTT. It encodes CAISDRREGDDTQYF. The chain has TRBV10-3 and TRBJ2-3; D might be TRBD2 (6 bases). The CDR3 sequence is 15 residues long. Per germline, CDR1 ENHRY and CDR2 SYGVKD. With 3 bases removed from V and 6 bases from J, the gap between germline ends came to 16 bases.

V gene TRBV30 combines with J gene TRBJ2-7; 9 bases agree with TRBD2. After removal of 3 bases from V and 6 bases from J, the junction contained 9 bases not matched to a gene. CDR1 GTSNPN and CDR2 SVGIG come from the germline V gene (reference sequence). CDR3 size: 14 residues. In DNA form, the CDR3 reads TGTGCCTGGAGCAAGAAGGGCGGGAGGGGCGAGCAGTACTTC. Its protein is CAWSKKGGRGEQYF. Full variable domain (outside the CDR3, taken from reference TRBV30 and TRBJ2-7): SQTIHQWPATLVQPVGSPLSLECTVEGTSNPNLYWYRQAAGRGLQLLFYSVGIGQISSEVPQNLSASRPQDRQFILSSKKLLLSDSGFYLCAWSKKGGRGEQYFGPGTRLTVT.

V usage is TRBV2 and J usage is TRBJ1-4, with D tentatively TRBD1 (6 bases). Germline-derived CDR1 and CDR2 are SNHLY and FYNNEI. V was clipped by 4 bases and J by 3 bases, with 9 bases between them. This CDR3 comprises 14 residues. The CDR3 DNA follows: TGTGCCAGCAGTGCTGGACAGCCTAATGAAAAACTGTTTTTT. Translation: CASSAGQPNEKLFF. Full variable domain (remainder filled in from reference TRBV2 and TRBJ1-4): EPEVTQTPSHQVTQMGQEVILRCVPISNHLYFYWYRQILGQKVEFLVSFYNNEISEKSEIFDDQFSVERPDGSNFTLKIRSTKLEDSAMYFCASSAGQPNEKLFFGSGTQLSVL.